The sequence of this T cell receptor beta chain was determined in a study of response to subunit inactivated influenza vaccine. Trimming removed 5 bases from V and 8 bases from J; junction bases left unmatched: 12. The CDR3 loop spans 16 amino acids. One entry per CDR3 protein, called by TCRdb with MiXCR from the RT-PCR reads. The table includes hundreds of thousands of distinct CDR3 sequences, 10% to 15% detected once. This clonotype has just a few counts. The rearrangement uses TRBV12-3 or TRBV12-4 and TRBJ2-1; 10 nucleotides agree with TRBD1. The receptor comes from a man aged 50-59 years who received an inactivated influenza vaccine. The source material was PBMCs from blood, sampled on the day of vaccination. The CDR3 DNA sequence: TGTGCCAGCAGTAAGGACAGGGGGATGGATATCCATGAGCAGTTCTTC. Translated: CASSKDRGMDIHEQFF.